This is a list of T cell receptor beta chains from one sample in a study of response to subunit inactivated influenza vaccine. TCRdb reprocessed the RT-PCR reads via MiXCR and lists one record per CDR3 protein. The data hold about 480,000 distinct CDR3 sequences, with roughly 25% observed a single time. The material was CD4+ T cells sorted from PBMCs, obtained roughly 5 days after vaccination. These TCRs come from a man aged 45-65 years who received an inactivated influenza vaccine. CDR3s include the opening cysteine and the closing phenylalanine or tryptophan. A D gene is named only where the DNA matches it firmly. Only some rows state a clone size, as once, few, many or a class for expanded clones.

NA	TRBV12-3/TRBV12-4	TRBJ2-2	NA	TGTGCCAGCAGTTTTGGGGGGGGCGAAACCGGGGAGCTGTTTTTT	CASSFGGGETGELFF
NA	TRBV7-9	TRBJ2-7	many	TGTGCCAGCAGCTTCGACTGGGGAGAAAGCTCCTACGAGCAGTACTTC	CASSFDWGESSYEQYF
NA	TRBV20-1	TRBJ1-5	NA	TGCAGTGCTAGCCCCCGGGCTAGCAATCAGCCCCAGCATTTT	CSASPRASNQPQHF
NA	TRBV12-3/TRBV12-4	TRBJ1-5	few	TGTGCCAGCAAAGAGCAGGCCGATAGCAATCAGCCCCAGCATTTT	CASKEQADSNQPQHF
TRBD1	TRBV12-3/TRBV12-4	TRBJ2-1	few	TGTGCCAGCAGTTGGGTTCAGGGGGCGTGGAATGAGCAGTTCTTC	CASSWVQGAWNEQFF
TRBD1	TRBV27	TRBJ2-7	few	TGTGCCAGCAGTTCGGGACAGGGGGAGGGCGAGCAGTACTTC	CASSSGQGEGEQYF
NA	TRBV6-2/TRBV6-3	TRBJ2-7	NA	TGTGCCAGCAGTTACGTGGGATCCACCTACGAGCAGTACTTC	CASSYVGSTYEQYF
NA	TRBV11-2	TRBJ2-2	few	TGTGCCAGCAGCCTGTCGTTGGGGGAGCTGTTTTTT	CASSLSLGELFF
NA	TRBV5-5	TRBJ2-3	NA	TGTGCCAGCAGCTTTTCGACCCTTTCGGATACGCAGTATTTT	CASSFSTLSDTQYF
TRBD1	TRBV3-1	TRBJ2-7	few	TGTGCCAGCAGCCATGGACAGGGCTACGAGCAGTACTTC	CASSHGQGYEQYF
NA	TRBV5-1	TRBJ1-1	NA	TGCGCCAGCAGCTTGGGGTCCTGGAATGCTGTTTATGCTGAAGCTTTCTTT	CASSLGSWNAVYAEAFF
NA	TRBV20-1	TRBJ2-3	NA	TGCAGTGCTAGAGATCCAGGGCGGCAAAGCACAGATACGCAGTATTTT	CSARDPGRQSTDTQYF
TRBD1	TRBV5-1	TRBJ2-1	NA	TGCGCCAGCAGCTTGGAAGGGGACAGGGGATACAATGAGCAGTTCTTC	CASSLEGDRGYNEQFF
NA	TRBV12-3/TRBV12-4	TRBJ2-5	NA	TGTGCCAGCAGTTTCTACTCCCGTGGGACCCAGTACTTC	CASSFYSRGTQYF
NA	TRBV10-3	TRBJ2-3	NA	TGTGCCATCAGCAGAATACAGGGAAGGGGAGATACGCAGTATTTT	CAISRIQGRGDTQYF
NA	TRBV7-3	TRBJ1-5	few	TGTGCCAGCAGCTTAAGGGGGGGTACCAATCAGCCCCAGCATTTT	CASSLRGGTNQPQHF
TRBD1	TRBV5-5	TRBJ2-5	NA	TGTGCCAGCAGACAACAGGGGGCAGGGGAGACCCAGTACTTC	CASRQQGAGETQYF
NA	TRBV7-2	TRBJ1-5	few	TGTGCCAGCAGCCTACAGGTCGCCAGAGATCAGCCCCAGCATTTT	CASSLQVARDQPQHF
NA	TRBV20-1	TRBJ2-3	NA	TGCAGTGCTAGAGATAGGCAGAATAAAGATACGCAGTATTTT	CSARDRQNKDTQYF
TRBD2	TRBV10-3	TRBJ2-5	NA	TGTGCCATCAGTGATCCTGGCGGGGGGAGGGGACAAGAGACCCAGTACTTC	CAISDPGGGRGQETQYF
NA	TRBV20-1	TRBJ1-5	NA	TGCAGTGCTGGGGTGGGCCAGAGTCAGCCCCAGCATTTT	CSAGVGQSQPQHF
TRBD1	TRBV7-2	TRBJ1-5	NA	TGTGCCAGCAGCTCACAGGGGCGAAGCAATCAGCCCCAGCATTTT	CASSSQGRSNQPQHF
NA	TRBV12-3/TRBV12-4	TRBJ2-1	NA	TGTGCCAGCAGTCCCAGCTATGAGCAGTTCTTC	CASSPSYEQFF
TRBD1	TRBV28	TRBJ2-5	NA	TGTGCCAGCAGCCGCCGCCCGACAGGGCGTGAGACCCAGTACTTC	CASSRRPTGRETQYF
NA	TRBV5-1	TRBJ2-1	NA	TGCGCCAGCAGCTTGGGCGGACACCCGGGCAATGAGCAGTTCTTC	CASSLGGHPGNEQFF
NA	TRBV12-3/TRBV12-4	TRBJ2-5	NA	TGTGCCAGCAGTTTACGGTTGAGGGGGGAGACCCAGTACTTC	CASSLRLRGETQYF
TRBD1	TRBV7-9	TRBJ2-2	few	TGTGCCAGCAGCCTCGGGACAGGGCAAACCGGGGAGCTGTTTTTT	CASSLGTGQTGELFF